A single sample gave rise to the 6 T cell receptor beta chains below, sequenced in a study of T cell repertoires in aging, cancer and after chemotherapy. Multiplex touch-down PCR with TRB-A/B primers amplified rearranged V-D-J TRB sequences. A single record per CDR3 protein comes from TCRdb applying MiXCR to the multiplex PCR reads. The sample includes about 2,100 distinct CDR3 sequences, about 16% seen only once; the top ten take approximately 5%. TCR beta rearrangements were amplified from peripheral blood genomic DNA. The sample taken for sequencing was blood. The receptors come from a human donor with a solid tumor.

This clonotype was seen a handful of times. The V call is TRBV4-2, the J call TRBJ2-2, with 8 bases aligning to TRBD2. The V segment lost 1 base and the J segment 3 bases; nucleotides outside the gene matches: 13. Germline assignment: CDR1 LGHNA and CDR2 YNFKEQ. The CDR3 length is 19 residues. The CDR3 DNA sequence: TGTGCCAGCAGCCAAGGTATGGCCAGCGGGAGCTTGGACACCGGGGAGCTGTTTTTT. This encodes CASSQGMASGSLDTGELFF.

In its sample, this clonotype was seen a few times. The V and J genes are TRBV5-8 and TRBJ2-7; D is undetermined. Trimming pared 2 bases from V and 5 bases from J, leaving 5 bases between. The CDR3 consists of 11 residues. CDR1 is SGHTS, CDR2 YDEGEE, per germline. CDR3 in DNA: TGTGCCAGCAGCTTTACCCACGAGCAGTACTTC. It yields the protein CASSFTHEQYF. Variable domain in full (rest from reference TRBV5-8 and TRBJ2-7): EAGVTQSPTHLIKTRGQQATLRCSPISGHTSVYWYQQALGLGLQFLLWYDEGEERNRGNFPPRFSGRQFPNYSSELNVNALELEDSALYLCASSFTHEQYFGPGTRLTVT.

The chain is built from TRBV28 and TRBJ2-3; TRBD2 might be the D (5 bases). Germline V gives CDR1 MDHEN, CDR2 SYDVKM. This CDR3 contains 16 residues. Trimming stripped 7 bases from V and 6 bases from J, with 23 bases between. CDR3: CASTLRPRGLADTQYF. CDR3 sequence (DNA): TGTGCCAGCACACTCCGACCACGGGGATTAGCGGATACGCAGTATTTT.

By share, this clonotype counts as large. This rearrangement joins TRBV7-9 to TRBJ1-2, with a tentative D call TRBD1 (6 bases). The germline CDR1 and CDR2 sequences are SEHNR and FQNEAQ (reference sequence). Trimming took 9 bases from V and 8 from J, leaving 10 bases between them. There are 10 residues in the CDR3. For the CDR3, the DNA is TGTGCCAGTGCCCAGGGGGGCTACACCTTC. Its protein product is CASAQGGYTF. The complete variable domain, with remaining parts taken from reference TRBV7-9 and TRBJ1-2, reads DTGVSQNPRHKITKRGQNVTFRCDPISEHNRLYWYRQTLGQGPEFLTYFQNEAQLEKSRLLSDRFSAERPKGSFSTLEIQRTEQGDSAMYLCASAQGGYTFGSGTRLTVV.

The DNA of the CDR3 is TGCAGTGCTAGAGGACTAGCGGGAGGGAGCTCCTACAATGAGCAGTTCTTC. Translated, it gives CSARGLAGGSSYNEQFF. This sequence joins TRBV20-1 and TRBJ2-1; TRBD2 agrees at 14 bases. Germline V gene data show CDR1 as DFQATT and CDR2 as SNEGSKA (reference sequence). CDR3 size: 17 residues. Germline trimming cut 1 base from V and 0 bases from J; bases unmatched to any gene: 2.

This chain joins TRBV10-3 and TRBJ2-2; D gene ambiguous. Germline V gene lookup returns CDR1 ENHRY and CDR2 SYGVKD. This CDR3 is built from 14 residues. The V end lost 6 bases, the J end lost 3 bases, and 11 bases lay between the germline ends. CDR3 loop: CAIRPRSDTGELFF. The CDR3 nucleotides read TGTGCCATCAGACCTAGATCGGACACCGGGGAGCTGTTTTTT.